These T cell receptor beta chains were read from a single sample in a study of blood T cell repertoires in COVID-19. Method: immunoSEQ multiplex PCR; TCRdb's copy keeps in-frame clones and lacks some. The profile shows about 370,000 clones, about 90% of them singletons. Sequencing was done on a sample of peripheral blood. Receptors originate from a woman aged 25 to 45 with COVID-19, enrolled during active disease. The CDR3 runs from the conserved cysteine through the conserved F or W. D genes are given only for firm matches. The size entry is marked missing in some rows and otherwise reads once, few, many or a size class.

D: -; J: TRBJ2-2; V: TRBV14; size: -; DNA: TGTGCCAGCAGCTGGTCACTAGTTTCCTCAGGGGAGCTGTTTTTT; CDR3: CASSWSLVSSGELFF
D: -; J: TRBJ2-3; V: TRBV4-3; size: few; DNA: TGCGCCAGCAGCCAAGATACCGGGGGCACAGATACGCAGTATTTT; CDR3: CASSQDTGGTDTQYF
D: TRBD2; J: TRBJ2-7; V: TRBV6-5; size: -; DNA: TGTGCCAGCAGTCGCCTAGCGGGAAGCTACGAGCAGTACTTC; CDR3: CASSRLAGSYEQYF
D: -; J: TRBJ1-5; V: TRBV14; size: -; DNA: TGTGCCAGCAGCCTCGGGGGGGCGAGTCAGCCCCAGCATTTT; CDR3: CASSLGGASQPQHF
D: -; J: TRBJ2-2; V: TRBV19; size: -; DNA: TGTGCCAGTAGTATCAGGGGCCCGGGCACCGGGGAGCTGTTTTTT; CDR3: CASSIRGPGTGELFF
D: TRBD2; J: TRBJ2-5; V: TRBV6-5; size: -; DNA: TGTGCCAGCAGTTACGATAGCGGGATTCGTGAGACCCAGTACTTC; CDR3: CASSYDSGIRETQYF
D: -; J: TRBJ2-1; V: TRBV5-1; size: -; DNA: TGCGCCAGCAGCCCTTTGTGGTCGCGTGAGCAGTTCTTC; CDR3: CASSPLWSREQFF
D: TRBD1; J: TRBJ1-2; V: TRBV7-2; size: once; DNA: TGTGCCAGCAGTCCACGAACACAGGGGAACTATGGCTACACCTTC; CDR3: CASSPRTQGNYGYTF
D: TRBD1; J: TRBJ2-3; V: TRBV28; size: -; DNA: TGTGCCAGCAGTCCCCTGGACAGGGGGCTTTCAGATACGCAGTATTTT; CDR3: CASSPLDRGLSDTQYF
D: -; J: TRBJ2-3; V: TRBV6-1; size: few; DNA: TGTGCCAGCAGTGAAATAGCGGCTCCGAGGACAGATACGCAGTATTTT; CDR3: CASSEIAAPRTDTQYF
D: -; J: TRBJ2-7; V: TRBV20-1; size: once; DNA: TGCAGTGCTAGTAAATGGGCCGGGACCTACGAGCAGTACTTC; CDR3: CSASKWAGTYEQYF
D: -; J: TRBJ2-7; V: TRBV12-3/TRBV12-4; size: -; DNA: TGTGCCAGCAGTTTACGCGACTACGAGCAGTACTTC; CDR3: CASSLRDYEQYF
D: -; J: TRBJ2-7; V: TRBV18; size: -; DNA: TGTGCCAGCTCCCGGTCAGAGGCGGGCGAGCAGTACTTC; CDR3: CASSRSEAGEQYF
D: -; J: TRBJ2-2; V: TRBV24-1; size: -; DNA: TGTGCCACCAGTGATTTGCATTGGAACACCGGGGAGCTGTTTTTT; CDR3: CATSDLHWNTGELFF
D: -; J: TRBJ1-1; V: TRBV14; size: few; DNA: TGTGCCAGCAGCCAAGAGGCAGGCCGCATGAACACTGAAGCTTTCTTT; CDR3: CASSQEAGRMNTEAFF
D: -; J: TRBJ2-5; V: TRBV13; size: -; DNA: TGTGCCAGCAGCGAGGAGGGGACTGCAGAGACCCAGTACTTC; CDR3: CASSEEGTAETQYF
D: TRBD1; J: TRBJ2-2; V: TRBV7-3; size: -; DNA: TGTGCCAGCAGCCGTGGATCGGGACAGCAGAACACCGGGGAGCTGTTTTTT; CDR3: CASSRGSGQQNTGELFF
D: -; J: TRBJ1-3; V: TRBV27; size: few; DNA: TGTGCCAGCAGTTTGAGACCCGGGAGAAACACCATATATTTT; CDR3: CASSLRPGRNTIYF
D: -; J: TRBJ1-1; V: TRBV7-2; size: -; DNA: TGTGCCAGCAGCTTATTAGGGGCGAACACTGAAGCTTTCTTT; CDR3: CASSLLGANTEAFF
D: -; J: TRBJ2-7; V: TRBV27; size: few; DNA: TGTGCCAGCAGTTTATTTAGTCCGTCGACAGGATACTCCTACGAGCAGTACTTC; CDR3: CASSLFSPSTGYSYEQYF
D: -; J: TRBJ1-1; V: TRBV6-5; size: -; DNA: TGTGCCAGCAGTTACTCGAGGACAGCGAACACTGAAGCTTTCTTT; CDR3: CASSYSRTANTEAFF
D: TRBD1; J: TRBJ1-1; V: TRBV5-1; size: -; DNA: TGCGCCAGCAGCATTGGGAAGGCAGGGGGACTGGCTTTCTTT; CDR3: CASSIGKAGGLAFF
D: TRBD1; J: TRBJ1-2; V: TRBV11-2; size: -; DNA: TGTGCCAGCAGCCGGGACAGGGGGATCTATGGCTACACCTTC; CDR3: CASSRDRGIYGYTF
D: TRBD1; J: TRBJ1-5; V: TRBV28; size: -; DNA: TGTGCCAGCCAGCACGGACAGGGGGCTTGGAGGGGCAATCAGCCCCAGCATTTT; CDR3: CASQHGQGAWRGNQPQHF
D: TRBD2; J: TRBJ2-7; V: TRBV3-1/TRBV3-2; size: -; DNA: TGTGCCAGCAGCCTCGGGACTAGCGGGGCTTACGAGCAGTACTTC; CDR3: CASSLGTSGAYEQYF
D: -; J: TRBJ2-5; V: TRBV4-1; size: -; DNA: TGCGCCAGCAGCCATGCACGGGAGACCCAGTACTTC; CDR3: CASSHARETQYF
D: -; J: TRBJ2-3; V: TRBV4-1; size: -; DNA: TGCGCCAGCAGCCAAGACAGGGTGGGAACAGATACGCAGTATTTT; CDR3: CASSQDRVGTDTQYF
D: -; J: TRBJ1-1; V: TRBV29-1; size: -; DNA: TGCAGCGCCGCGCGCATATGGCAGGGTGGAACTGAAGTTTTCTTT; CDR3: CSAARIWQGGTEVFF
D: TRBD1; J: TRBJ2-1; V: TRBV24-1; size: -; DNA: TGTGCCACCAGTGATACCAAGGGACAGGGGAACGGCAATGAGCAGTTCTTC; CDR3: CATSDTKGQGNGNEQFF
D: -; J: TRBJ2-2; V: TRBV7-9; size: -; DNA: TGTGCCAGCACCCCAACTATCAACACCGGGGAGCTGTTTTTT; CDR3: CASTPTINTGELFF
D: TRBD2; J: TRBJ2-2; V: TRBV7-9; size: -; DNA: TGTGCCAGCAGTTTCCCGGGACTAGCTCCTGACACCGGGGAGCTGTTTTTT; CDR3: CASSFPGLAPDTGELFF
D: -; J: TRBJ2-7; V: TRBV21-1; size: -; DNA: TGTGCCAGCAGCACGCACAGAGAGCAGTACTTC; CDR3: CASSTHREQYF
D: TRBD2; J: TRBJ2-7; V: TRBV7-3; size: -; DNA: TGTGCCAGCAGCTTGCGGAGCGGGAGGGACGAGCAGTACTTC; CDR3: CASSLRSGRDEQYF
D: -; J: TRBJ2-2; V: TRBV9; size: -; DNA: TGTGCCAGCAGCGTGAAACTAGTCGGCGGGGAGCTGTTTTTT; CDR3: CASSVKLVGGELFF
D: TRBD2; J: TRBJ2-5; V: TRBV5-6; size: -; DNA: TGTGCCAGCAGCTTGGCTGGACTAGCCCAAGAGACCCAGTACTTC; CDR3: CASSLAGLAQETQYF
D: -; J: TRBJ2-7; V: TRBV3-1/TRBV3-2; size: -; DNA: TGTGCCAGCAGCCAAGATTCAGGGGTTCACTCCTACGAGCAGTACTTC; CDR3: CASSQDSGVHSYEQYF
D: -; J: TRBJ2-7; V: TRBV3-1/TRBV3-2; size: -; DNA: TGTGCCAGCAGCCCTCATTATACCGGGACTGCATCCTACGAGCAGTACTTC; CDR3: CASSPHYTGTASYEQYF
D: -; J: TRBJ2-7; V: TRBV15; size: once; DNA: TGTGCCACCAGCATCAAAGAACAGGGATCTTCCTACGAGCAGTACTTC; CDR3: CATSIKEQGSSYEQYF
D: TRBD1; J: TRBJ1-4; V: TRBV27; size: -; DNA: TGTGCCAGCAGCCCCGGGATACAGGGGAACGAAAAACTGTTTTTT; CDR3: CASSPGIQGNEKLFF
D: -; J: TRBJ1-2; V: TRBV7-9; size: -; DNA: TGTGCCAGCGACAGCGGGCGATTTAATGGCTACACCTTC; CDR3: CASDSGRFNGYTF
D: TRBD2; J: TRBJ2-3; V: TRBV28; size: -; DNA: TGTGCCAGCAGTCCGCCTAGCGGGAAGGGCACAGATACGCAGTATTTT; CDR3: CASSPPSGKGTDTQYF
D: TRBD2; J: TRBJ2-7; V: TRBV5-1; size: -; DNA: TGCGCCAGCAGCTTGGGACTAGCGGGAGGGCCGAGCTCCTACGAGCAGTACTTC; CDR3: CASSLGLAGGPSSYEQYF
D: -; J: TRBJ1-1; V: TRBV2; size: -; DNA: TGTGCCAGCAGTGACGACAGGGAAGCTTTCTTT; CDR3: CASSDDREAFF
D: -; J: TRBJ2-7; V: TRBV9; size: -; DNA: TGTGCCAGCAGCGCCGGGAAAGGGGAGCAGTACTTC; CDR3: CASSAGKGEQYF
D: TRBD2; J: TRBJ2-7; V: TRBV15; size: -; DNA: TGTGCCACCAGCAGAGGTTCCGGTAGCGGGAGGAACGAGCAGTACTTC; CDR3: CATSRGSGSGRNEQYF
D: -; J: TRBJ2-7; V: TRBV12-2; size: -; DNA: TGTGCAAGTCGCCCAAACAGGGGTTTCATTAGGAAGCAGTACTTC; CDR3: CASRPNRGFIRKQYF
D: TRBD2; J: TRBJ2-3; V: TRBV3-1/TRBV3-2; size: -; DNA: TGTGCCAGCAGCCAGCGGACTAGCGGGAGCGGGGCAGATACGCAGTATTTT; CDR3: CASSQRTSGSGADTQYF
D: TRBD1; J: TRBJ2-1; V: TRBV4-3; size: few; DNA: TGCGCCAGCAGCCAAGAAACTCCGGGACAGGGATACAATGAGCAGTTCTTC; CDR3: CASSQETPGQGYNEQFF
D: TRBD2; J: TRBJ2-7; V: TRBV20-1; size: -; DNA: TGCAGTGCTAGACAGGGAGGGGAGCAGTACTTC; CDR3: CSARQGGEQYF
D: -; J: TRBJ2-7; V: TRBV11-2; size: once; DNA: TGTGCCAGCAGCGCCGGGTGGGGGACTTACGAGCAGTACTTC; CDR3: CASSAGWGTYEQYF
D: -; J: TRBJ2-7; V: TRBV10-1; size: -; DNA: TGCGCCAGCAGTGCGGGTACGGAGACAGGCTTTTACGAGCAGTACTTC; CDR3: CASSAGTETGFYEQYF
D: -; J: TRBJ1-6; V: TRBV4-1; size: once; DNA: TGCGCCAGCAGCCAAGGGAGGGTACGAAATTCACCCCTCCACTTT; CDR3: CASSQGRVRNSPLHF
D: -; J: TRBJ2-7; V: TRBV5-1; size: -; DNA: TGCGCCAGCAGCTTGCGGGGTTACGAGCAGTACTTC; CDR3: CASSLRGYEQYF
D: TRBD1; J: TRBJ2-7; V: TRBV5-1; size: -; DNA: TGCGCCAGCAGCCTAGGACAGGGGCTTTTCGGCGAGCAGTACTTC; CDR3: CASSLGQGLFGEQYF
D: -; J: TRBJ2-7; V: TRBV5-8; size: -; DNA: TGTGCCAGCAGCTTTACGGGACAACACTCCGAGCAGTACTTC; CDR3: CASSFTGQHSEQYF
D: -; J: TRBJ2-3; V: TRBV19; size: -; DNA: TGTGCCAGTAGTACCCGGACTCGCACAGATACGCAGTATTTT; CDR3: CASSTRTRTDTQYF
D: -; J: TRBJ2-2; V: TRBV7-3; size: -; DNA: TGTGCCAGCAGTTCCCCCGGCACCGGGGAGCTGTTTTTT; CDR3: CASSSPGTGELFF
D: TRBD2; J: TRBJ2-2; V: TRBV7-9; size: -; DNA: TGTGCCAGCAGCCCCCCGGGAGGGGTGCCGAACACCGGGGAGCTGTTTTTT; CDR3: CASSPPGGVPNTGELFF